The present T cell receptor beta chain was sequenced within a study of somatic mutations in cytotoxic T cells in rheumatoid arthritis. Study results and caveats: Over 20% of CD8+ cells belonged to the largest CD8+ clone in about an eighth of the 65 patients. Healthy controls showed no age-related rise in CD8+ clonality, whereas rheumatoid arthritis patients did. Patients with rheumatoid arthritis did not differ significantly from age-matched healthy controls in CD8+ T-cell clonality.

Measured with immunoSEQ multiplex PCR; TCRdb has only the in-frame clones, and not every one. The sample shows about 19,000 clones, 75% to 85% of them seen only once. On this clone itself: The antigen is undetermined.

With 1 base removed from V and 5 bases from J, the gap between germline ends came to 6 bases. There are 13 residues in the CDR3. Per the germline V gene, CDR1 is SEHNR and CDR2 is FQNEAQ (reference sequence). Sequenced input: CD8+ T cells sorted from blood. The sequence derives from an adult with rheumatoid arthritis. This rearrangement joins TRBV7-9 to TRBJ2-4; D is undetermined. The CDR3 nucleotides are TGTGCCAGCAGCTTAGGGTCCGAAAACATTCAGTACTTC. Translating gives CASSLGSENIQYF.